The clone carrying this TCR beta chain has just a few counts. Sequencing used immunoSEQ multiplex PCR; TCRdb keeps in-frame clones, though not all of them. The sample comprises about 3,200 clones, 84% of which are singletons, and around 12% rests with the top ten. The sample comes from a study of immune cell composition in non-small cell lung cancer. Study-level information: Tumours were mainly lung adenocarcinoma or squamous cell carcinoma.

Normal lung was sampled as far from the tumour as possible, at least 3 cm. Frozen unsorted single-cell suspensions supplied the genomic DNA. The CDR3 is 14 amino acids. V shed 4 bases and J 2 bases; nucleotides not matched to a gene: 2. Germline CDR1 MNHEY, CDR2 SMNVEV (reference sequence). The rearrangement links TRBV27 to TRBJ2-5; TRBD1 agrees at 9 bases. Sequencing was done on a sample of non-adjacent lung tissue. The source of this sequence is a human donor with non-small cell lung cancer. The CDR3 bases are TGTGCCAGCAGTTGGGGACAGGGACAAGAGACCCAGTACTTC. This translates into CASSWGQGQETQYF.